The source of this T cell receptor (beta chain) is a study of beta chain features in type 1 diabetes. Study findings and constraints: Using cDNA template may skew counts toward highly expressing activated cells. There was a moderate but significant shortening of TCRB CDR3s in all four CD4+ subsets of Type 1 diabetes patients. Junctions at VDJ sites from type 1 diabetes patients had fewer insertions and more deletions.

This clone has ten or more counts. Its antigen remains unidentified. Expressed TCRB transcripts got sequenced, as all isolated RNA was reverse transcribed. Reads from naive, central memory and regulatory T cell samples averaged roughly 3.3 million. The protocol was immunoSEQ multiplex PCR, while the TCRdb copy is restricted to in-frame clones and leaves out a portion. The table records roughly 300,000 clones, roughly 9% of them present only once. The CDR3 is 15 residues long. The germline V gene encodes CDR1 LNHDA and CDR2 SQIVND (reference sequence). Trimming at V came to 4 bases and at J to 5 bases, leaving 10 bases not matched to a gene. One heparinised draw of blood, averaging about 116 mL, came from each donor.

The TCR sequence derives from a man aged 25 to 40 with type 1 diabetes. V usage is TRBV19 and J usage is TRBJ2-5, with TRBD2 matching over 7 bases. Sequencing input: central memory CD4+ T cells from blood. Here the CDR3 reads CASSRDYSGVETQYF. CDR3 coding DNA: TGTGCCAGTAGTAGGGACTACTCTGGCGTTGAGACCCAGTACTTC. The full variable domain, in which reference TRBV19 and TRBJ2-5 provide the parts outside the CDR3, is DGGITQSPKYLFRKEGQNVTLSCEQNLNHDAMYWYRQDPGQGLRLIYYSQIVNDFQKGDIAEGYSVSREKKESFPLTVTSAQKNPTAFYLCASSRDYSGVETQYFGPGTRLLVL.